The rows below give T cell receptor beta chains drawn from one sample of a study of cytomegalovirus exposure and HLA in healthy donors. Profiling relied on immunoSEQ multiplex PCR, and the TCRdb table lists in-frame clones only, not all of them. This sample has hundreds of thousands of clones, with approximately 88% found just once. Sequencing used PBMCs. These receptors all stem from a woman between 25 and 40 years old in good health and CMV-seropositive. CDR3s include the opening cysteine and the closing phenylalanine or tryptophan. A D gene is named only where the DNA matches it firmly.

V gene,J gene,D gene,CDR3 length,CDR3 protein,CDR3 DNA
TRBV6-1,TRBJ2-7,.,14,CASSEPARNYEQYF,TGTGCCAGCAGTGAACCTGCTAGGAACTACGAGCAGTACTTC
TRBV5-1,TRBJ2-7,.,16,CASSLWRRDSSYEQYF,TGCGCCAGCAGCTTATGGCGGCGGGACAGCTCCTACGAGCAGTACTTC
TRBV30,TRBJ2-1,.,12,CAWSGFGNEQFF,TGTGCCTGGAGCGGGTTTGGGAATGAGCAGTTCTTC
TRBV25-1,TRBJ2-7,TRBD2,16,CASSESASGLFYEQYF,TGTGCCAGCAGTGAATCGGCTAGCGGACTCTTCTACGAGCAGTACTTC
TRBV28,TRBJ2-4,.,13,CASGGVDRNIQYF,TGTGCCAGCGGGGGCGTAGACAGAAACATTCAGTACTTC
TRBV7-3,TRBJ2-7,.,15,CASSLSAGEGYEQYF,TGTGCCAGCAGCTTATCGGCAGGGGAGGGCTACGAGCAGTACTTC
TRBV18,TRBJ2-2,TRBD1,16,CASSPSGTGRTGELFF,TGTGCCAGCTCACCTTCCGGGACAGGGCGGACCGGGGAGCTGTTTTTT
TRBV27,TRBJ2-7,TRBD2,16,CASSFRTSGRGNEQYF,TGTGCCAGCAGTTTCCGGACTAGCGGGAGAGGGAACGAGCAGTACTTC
TRBV27,TRBJ2-1,.,16,CASSLWGFEGVNEQFF,TGTGCCAGCAGTTTGTGGGGGTTTGAGGGGGTCAATGAGCAGTTCTTC
TRBV6-1,TRBJ2-1,.,12,CASSPEYLEVFF,TGTGCCAGCAGCCCGGAGTACTTGGAGGTGTTCTTC
TRBV5-1,TRBJ1-1,.,13,CASSLGPRAEAFF,TGCGCCAGCAGCTTGGGGCCCCGCGCTGAAGCTTTCTTT
TRBV19,TRBJ2-7,.,14,CASSRSMVPYEQYF,TGTGCCAGTAGTAGATCCATGGTACCCTACGAGCAGTACTTC
TRBV5-5,TRBJ1-5,.,13,CASRDSANQPQHF,TGTGCCAGCAGGGACAGCGCTAATCAGCCCCAGCATTTT
TRBV27,TRBJ1-2,TRBD1,14,CASSLTGTGSGYTF,TGTGCCAGCAGTCTCACTGGGACAGGGAGCGGCTACACCTTC
TRBV10-3,TRBJ2-6,.,15,CAISPGGTGANVLTF,TGTGCCATCAGCCCTGGGGGAACTGGGGCCAACGTCCTGACTTTC
TRBV9,TRBJ2-7,.,15,CASNDPGPGHYEQYF,TGTGCCAGCAACGATCCTGGGCCAGGGCACTACGAGCAGTACTTC
TRBV10-3,TRBJ1-1,.,12,CAISEMGTEAFF,TGTGCCATCAGTGAAATGGGGACTGAAGCTTTCTTT
TRBV14,TRBJ2-1,TRBD1,15,CASSRGNRGYNEQFF,TGTGCCAGCAGCCGAGGAAACAGGGGCTACAATGAGCAGTTCTTC
TRBV6-1,TRBJ2-7,.,14,CASSDREPSYEQYF,TGTGCCAGCAGTGACAGGGAGCCTTCCTACGAGCAGTACTTC
TRBV27,TRBJ2-1,TRBD1,16,CASSYRGDRVYNEQFF,TGTGCCAGCAGTTACCGAGGGGACAGGGTATACAATGAGCAGTTCTTC
TRBV27,TRBJ1-1,.,13,CASSFEVNTEAFF,TGTGCCAGCAGTTTTGAGGTGAACACTGAAGCTTTCTTT
TRBV28,TRBJ1-4,TRBD1,12,CATGTVYEKLFF,TGTGCCACCGGGACAGTTTATGAAAAACTGTTTTTT
TRBV9,TRBJ1-1,TRBD1,15,CASSGRDRGNTEAFF,TGTGCCAGCAGCGGCCGGGACAGGGGTAACACTGAAGCTTTCTTT
TRBV2,TRBJ1-4,.,14,CASSDREGGEKLFF,TGTGCCAGCAGTGACAGGGAGGGGGGTGAAAAACTGTTTTTT
TRBV5-1,TRBJ1-1,.,13,CARIQDLGTEAFF,TGCGCCAGAATACAAGATCTAGGCACTGAAGCTTTCTTT
TRBV25-1,TRBJ1-2,.,10,CASSADGYTF,TGTGCCAGCAGCGCTGATGGCTACACCTTC
TRBV7-6,TRBJ2-1,TRBD2,18,CASSAQLGASGTYNEQFF,TGTGCCAGCAGCGCACAACTGGGGGCTAGCGGGACCTACAATGAGCAGTTCTTC
TRBV18,TRBJ2-6,.,17,CASSPPGGLSGTNVLTF,TGTGCCAGCTCACCACCGGGGGGCCTGAGTGGGACCAACGTCCTGACTTTC